This record covers a single T cell receptor beta chain. Its antigen has not been determined. The record has no base qualities; no much larger clone is one base away. The record originates from a study. The run used an Illumina MiSeq. TCRdb reran the public reads through fastp at Q25 and MiXCR, keeping productive beta chains. For every CDR3 protein sequence, its rows merge into one entry that carries the most common genes and DNA. In this sample the table shows thousands of distinct CDR3 sequences, 9.5% to 10% of which occur a single time. About 32% of the sample lies in the top ten. Per the germline V gene (reference sequence), SEHNR is the CDR1 and FQNEAQ is the CDR2. Trimming takes 4 bases off V and 8 bases off J; junction bases not matched to a gene: 10. The CDR3, cysteine through phenylalanine, is 15 amino acids long. Of all the DNA, just the CDR3 is kept, 45 bases in frame from base 1.

The material sequenced was CD4+ T cells from peripheral blood. The receptor chain draws on TRBV7-9 and TRBJ1-4; 7 middle bases align to TRBD1. The sequence came from a human donor with rheumatoid arthritis. CDR3 protein: CASSSDRADSEKLFF. Read as DNA, the sequence is TGTGCCAGCAGCTCAGACAGGGCGGACTCCGAAAAACTGTTTTTT. Full variable domain (CDR3 extended with the reference TRBV7-9 and TRBJ1-4 proteins): DTGVSQNPRHKITKRGQNVTFRCDPISEHNRLYWYRQTLGQGPEFLTYFQNEAQLEKSRLLSDRFSAERPKGSFSTLEIQRTEQGDSAMYLCASSSDRADSEKLFFGSGTQLSVL.